Below, 23 T cell receptor beta chains from the same sample are listed, as sequenced in a study of shared clonotypes between healthy human individuals (dated by TCRdb to the early 2020s). For the CD8 naive samples, CD45RO-negative cells were positively selected for CCR7, yielding a CD45RA+CCR7+ population from which TemRA cells were excluded. Library preparation was by the immunoSEQ multiplex PCR assay. This is the immuneACCESS table as TCRdb keeps it, with only in-frame sequences that have V and J called. A part of the clones is gone; compared with another copy, unresolved V genes explain less than half, and the rest is unexplained. The sample table contains hundreds of thousands of clones; only one count was recorded for about 95% of them. The ten largest clonotypes hold 0.095% to 0.13% of the sample. What was sequenced was naive CD8+ T cells sorted from blood. What the cell subset or site label conveys for this sample: CD45RA+CCR7+. All receptors derive from a woman aged 25 to 39 in good health.

The chain uses TRBV2 and TRBJ1-1, with a weak D call TRBD1 (5 bases). The CDR3 covers 12 residues. V was shortened by 6 bases and J by 5 bases, with 10 bases between the two germline ends. Germline V gene data show CDR1 as SNHLY and CDR2 as FYNNEI. The CDR3 is CASRRSGTEAFF. CDR3 nucleotide sequence: TGTGCCAGCAGACGGTCAGGGACTGAAGCTTTCTTT.

The V gene is TRBV7-9, the J gene TRBJ2-6; possible D gene TRBD1, 5 bases. This CDR3 region has 16 residues. Trimming took 4 bases from V and 2 from J, leaving 12 bases between them. Germline-derived CDR1 and CDR2 are SEHNR and FQNEAQ (reference sequence). The CDR3: CASSSAGPPGANVLTF. CDR3 nucleotide sequence: TGTGCCAGCAGCTCGGCAGGGCCTCCTGGGGCCAACGTCCTGACTTTC.

A word on this clone: Different DNA sequences within this sample yield the same CDR3. The chain couples TRBV27 to TRBJ1-5; 8 bases match TRBD1. The germline gives CDR1 MNHEY, CDR2 SMNVEV (reference sequence). This CDR3 comprises 14 residues. The V segment lost 5 bases and the J segment 4 bases; nucleotides outside the gene matches: 4. CDR3 coding DNA: TGTGCCAGCAGTCACCGACAGGGGAATCAGCCCCAGCATTTT. Translating gives CASSHRQGNQPQHF.

The J gene is TRBJ2-5, the V gene TRBV5-4; 12 bases map to TRBD2. Germline assignment: CDR1 SGHNT and CDR2 YYREEE (reference sequence). This CDR3 comprises 14 residues. V shed 4 bases, J shed 5 bases, and the junction held 3 bases outside the gene matches. The CDR3 loop is CASSPGLAGETQYF. CDR3 bases: TGTGCCAGCAGCCCGGGACTAGCGGGCGAGACCCAGTACTTC.

The CDR3: CASSDLIGREQYF. The DNA for the CDR3 is TGTGCCAGCAGCGATCTGATCGGACGGGAGCAGTACTTC. This chain joins TRBV11-1 and TRBJ2-5, with a weak D call TRBD2 (6 bases). V lost 5 bases and J lost 11, with 18 bases in between. The CDR3 contains 13 residues. In germline, CDR1 is SGHAT, CDR2 FQDESV (reference sequence).

This chain joins TRBV27 and TRBJ2-7; TRBD1 agrees at 8 bases. Germline V lookup: CDR1 MNHEY, CDR2 SMNVEV (reference sequence). J lost 4 bases, V lost 4 bases, and 9 bases had no gene match. The CDR3 runs to 15 residues. This CDR3 reads CASSYQGAFPYEQYF. In nucleotides, the CDR3 is TGTGCCAGCAGTTATCAGGGGGCTTTTCCGTACGAGCAGTACTTC.

The chain combines TRBV7-9 with TRBJ2-7, with 8 nucleotides matching TRBD1. The CDR3 length is 12 residues. Germline assignment: CDR1 SEHNR and CDR2 FQNEAQ (reference sequence). V shed 5 bases, J shed 3 bases, and the junction held 0 bases outside the gene matches. The CDR3 spells CASSGQGYEQYF. In DNA, the CDR3 is TGTGCCAGCAGCGGACAGGGCTACGAGCAGTACTTC.

V gene TRBV5-6 combines with J gene TRBJ1-2; D remains unclear. This CDR3 is built from 15 residues. Trimming left V 3 bases short and J 4 bases short, with 16 bases between. Germline loops: CDR1 SGHDT, CDR2 YYEEEE. The CDR3 DNA follows: TGTGCCAGCAGCTCCACCTTGATTAGTGGCTATGGCTACACCTTC. It codes for CASSSTLISGYGYTF.

The chain couples TRBV28 to TRBJ2-7; D is possibly TRBD1 (6 bases). The V and J ends lost 2 bases and 2 bases respectively, with 13 bases between them. This CDR3 comprises 15 residues. CDR1 and CDR2 from the germline V gene are MDHEN and SYDVKM. The CDR3 nucleotides are TGTGCCAGCAGTTTACAAGGACAGTACCCCTACGAGCAGTACTTC. It encodes CASSLQGQYPYEQYF.

The chain uses TRBV5-1 and TRBJ2-1; D gene uncertain. The V gene lost 0 bases and the J gene lost 0 bases, with 10 bases spanning the gap. The CDR3 spans 16 residues. The germline gives CDR1 SGHRS, CDR2 YFSETQ. The CDR3 sequence is CASSLDGRSSYNEQFF. In DNA form, the CDR3 reads TGCGCCAGCAGCTTGGATGGCCGGAGCTCCTACAATGAGCAGTTCTTC.

The chain joins TRBV29-1 to TRBJ2-5; D not certain. V was pared by 5 bases and J by 1 base, with 11 bases between. Germline CDR1 is SQVTM and CDR2 is ANQGSEA. The CDR3 spans 13 residues. The CDR3 DNA follows: TGCAGCGTTTTAAAAGGGATCCAAGAGACCCAGTACTTC. The encoded protein is CSVLKGIQETQYF. The variable domain in full, with the rest retrieved from reference TRBV29-1 and TRBJ2-5, is SAVISQKPSRDICQRGTSLTIQCQVDSQVTMMFWYRQQPGQSLTLIATANQGSEATYESGFVIDKFPISRPNLTFSTLTVSNMSPEDSSIYLCSVLKGIQETQYFGPGTRLLVL.

The chain links TRBV4-1 to TRBJ2-1; 8 bases line up with TRBD2. Germline V lookup: CDR1 MGHRA, CDR2 YSYEKL. This CDR3 contains 17 residues. J lost 8 bases, V lost 2 bases, and 14 bases had no gene match. For the CDR3, the DNA is TGCGCCAGCAGCCAAAGACCCGGACTAGCCGAGGGGGATGAGCAGTTCTTC. Protein product: CASSQRPGLAEGDEQFF.

CDR3 in amino acids: CASSLALGVGTEAFF. In DNA, the CDR3 is TGTGCCAGCAGCTTAGCGTTGGGTGTGGGCACTGAAGCTTTCTTT. This chain connects TRBV7-9 to TRBJ1-1; D remains unclear. Germline CDR1 SEHNR, CDR2 FQNEAQ (reference sequence). CDR3 size: 15 residues. V was shortened by 0 bases and J by 4 bases, with 12 bases between the two germline ends.

The CDR3 sequence: CASSWLAGGPTGELFF. DNA for the CDR3: TGTGCCAGCAGTTGGTTAGCGGGAGGGCCCACCGGGGAGCTGTTTTTT. This chain connects TRBV27 to TRBJ2-2; 11 nucleotides agree with TRBD2. Germline V gives CDR1 MNHEY, CDR2 SMNVEV (reference sequence). The V segment lost 4 bases and the J segment 4 bases; nucleotides outside the gene matches: 5. This CDR3 is 16 amino acids long.

The chain uses TRBV28 and TRBJ1-2; weak D call: TRBD1 (6 bases). The CDR3 sequence is 17 residues long. CDR1 and CDR2 from the germline V gene are MDHEN and SYDVKM. V was trimmed by 3 bases and J by 5 bases, leaving 22 bases between them. The CDR3, as DNA: TGTGCCAGCAGTTTCCCCGCAGGGGACGTAAAAATGTATGGCTACACCTTC. Translating it yields CASSFPAGDVKMYGYTF.

CDR3 in amino acids: CASRPGTEYEQYF. CDR3 coding DNA: TGTGCCAGCAGGCCCGGGACAGAATACGAGCAGTACTTC. This chain links TRBV5-4 with TRBJ2-7; 7 nucleotides align to TRBD1. Germline V gives CDR1 SGHNT, CDR2 YYREEE (reference sequence). The CDR3 sequence is 13 residues long. V dropped 5 bases and J dropped 4; count of bases not matched to a gene: 6. The full variable domain, in which reference TRBV5-4 and TRBJ2-7 provide the parts outside the CDR3, is ETGVTQSPTHLIKTRGQQVTLRCSSQSGHNTVSWYQQALGQGPQFIFQYYREEENGRGNFPPRFSGLQFPNYSSELNVNALELDDSALYLCASRPGTEYEQYFGPGTRLTVT.

The chain links TRBV11-2 to TRBJ2-1; D is unclear. The germline gives CDR1 SGHAT, CDR2 FQNNGV. The V gene lost 5 bases and the J gene lost 8 bases, with 19 bases spanning the gap. This CDR3 contains 15 residues. CDR3 protein: CASSNRQEPYHEQFF. The CDR3 DNA sequence: TGTGCCAGCAGCAATAGACAAGAGCCGTACCATGAGCAGTTCTTC.

This rearrangement joins TRBV5-4 to TRBJ2-1; tentatively, D is TRBD2 (5 bases). Germline loops: CDR1 SGHNT, CDR2 YYREEE (reference sequence). V was pared by 0 bases and J by 4 bases, with 14 bases between. The CDR3 runs to 16 residues. The CDR3 loop is CASSLDLAPKYNEQFF. The CDR3 DNA follows: TGTGCCAGCAGCTTGGATCTAGCACCAAAATACAATGAGCAGTTCTTC. Complete variable domain (other parts from reference TRBV5-4 and TRBJ2-1): ETGVTQSPTHLIKTRGQQVTLRCSSQSGHNTVSWYQQALGQGPQFIFQYYREEENGRGNFPPRFSGLQFPNYSSELNVNALELDDSALYLCASSLDLAPKYNEQFFGPGTRLTVL.

This clone was picked up one time. J is TRBJ2-3 and V is TRBV13; D gene ambiguous. Trimming pared 5 bases from V and 0 bases from J, leaving 15 bases between. Germline V lookup: CDR1 PRHDT, CDR2 FYEKMQ (reference sequence). This CDR3 comprises 16 residues. CDR3 amino acids: CASSVRLDRSTDTQYF. The CDR3, as DNA: TGTGCCAGCAGCGTACGACTCGATCGTAGCACAGATACGCAGTATTTT.

The genes are TRBV27 and TRBJ2-1; TRBD2 matches 12 bases. Trimming removed 1 base from V and 2 bases from J; junction bases left unmatched: 6. CDR1 MNHEY and CDR2 SMNVEV come from the germline V gene (reference sequence). CDR3 length equals 18 residues. CDR3 in amino acids: CASSLYQTSGSTYNEQFF. For the CDR3, the DNA is TGTGCCAGCAGTTTATACCAGACTAGCGGGAGTACCTACAATGAGCAGTTCTTC.

The chain couples TRBV6-1 to TRBJ1-1, with D unresolved. The germline V gene encodes CDR1 MNHNS and CDR2 SASEGT. CDR3 length equals 13 residues. Trimming stripped 3 bases from V and 0 bases from J, with 5 bases between. CDR3 residues: CASSDALNTEAFF. The CDR3 DNA reads TGTGCCAGCAGTGACGCTCTGAACACTGAAGCTTTCTTT.

The chain recombines TRBV4-2 with TRBJ2-7; 8 bases map to TRBD2. Germline CDR1 is LGHNA and CDR2 is YNFKEQ. The junction had 12 bases not matched to a gene; V was cut back by 0 bases and J by 2 bases. This CDR3 is 18 amino acids long. The CDR3 coding sequence is TGTGCCAGCAGCCAAGAGGGGAAAGGGAGCGGGAGCGCCTACGAGCAGTACTTC. Translation: CASSQEGKGSGSAYEQYF.

The chain uses TRBV7-6 and TRBJ2-2; D is uncertain. This CDR3 has 11 residues. V was trimmed by 3 bases and J by 6 bases, leaving 2 bases between them. CDR1 is SGHVS and CDR2 is FNYEAQ in the germline V gene. The chain's CDR3 is CASSLAGELFF. The CDR3 bases are TGTGCCAGCAGCTTGGCCGGGGAGCTGTTTTTT.